What follows are 30 T cell receptor beta chains derived from one specimen sequenced in a study of blood T cells in healthy people across ages. A sample-barcoded 5' primer and a J-beta primer mix were used in a second PCR of roughly 6 to 11 cycles. Using its own MiXCR run on the 5' RACE reads, TCRdb lists one record per CDR3 protein. The table records over a million distinct CDR3 sequences, approximately 43% of them present only once. The sample was blood. All receptors derive from a woman aged 18-35 years in good health.

This chain joins TRBV7-2 and TRBJ2-4; TRBD1 matches at 10 bases. Trimming removed 5 bases from V and 6 bases from J; junction bases left unmatched: 7. The CDR3 is 15 residues long. The germline CDR1 and CDR2 sequences are SGHTA and FQGNSA. The CDR3 loop reads CASSPQTGGLNIQYF. The CDR3 region has the DNA TGTGCCAGCAGCCCCCAGACAGGGGGCTTAAACATTCAGTACTTC.

This clonotype was recorded at least ten times. The chain joins TRBV7-2 to TRBJ2-7, with D possibly matching TRBD2 (6 bases). The V and J ends lost 1 base and 2 bases respectively, with 12 bases between them. From germline, CDR1 is SGHTA and CDR2 FQGNSA. The CDR3 totals 15 residues. CDR3 region: CASSLVGGEAYEQYF. Written as DNA, the CDR3 is TGTGCCAGCAGCTTAGTCGGGGGTGAAGCCTACGAGCAGTACTTC.

In its sample, this clonotype was seen a few times. The chain couples TRBV15 to TRBJ2-1; tentative D call: TRBD1 (6 bases). Germline CDR1 is LNHNV and CDR2 is YYDKDF (reference sequence). The ends were cut back, 9 bases at V and 3 bases at J, with 12 bases in the middle. The CDR3 runs 13 residues. Here the CDR3 reads CATGAYLYNEQFF. CDR3 nucleotides: TGTGCCACGGGGGCTTATCTCTACAATGAGCAGTTCTTC.

This clonotype was counted only a few times. V and J are TRBV6-5 and TRBJ2-4; 10 bases match TRBD2. The J call may be in error: the DNA end matches TRBJ2-5 better. Germline values: CDR1 MNHEY, CDR2 SVGAGI. This CDR3 spans 15 amino acids. CDR3 bases: TGTGCCAGCAGTTACCTAGCGGGAGAGAGAGAGACCCAGTACTTC. It codes for CASSYLAGERETQYF.

This clonotype was detected only a few times. The chain joins TRBV9 to TRBJ2-1; 7 bases line up with TRBD2. The CDR3 contains 17 residues. Trimming cost V 1 base and J 0 bases; bases outside gene matches: 7. Germline CDR1 reads SGDLS; CDR2 reads YYNGEE. The CDR3 is CASSVFPLAGSYNEQFF. CDR3 nucleotides: TGTGCCAGCAGCGTATTTCCTTTAGCGGGCTCCTACAATGAGCAGTTCTTC.

This clonotype has more than one count but fewer than ten. V is TRBV7-9 and J is TRBJ2-1; no clear D gene. The V end was cut by 5 bases, the J end by 8 bases, with 16 bases between. The CDR3 sequence is 14 residues long. Germline V gene lookup returns CDR1 SEHNR and CDR2 FQNEAQ (reference sequence). CDR3 nucleotide sequence: TGTGCCAGCAGCCCAAACCCGAGATTCTATGAGCAGTTCTTC. It encodes CASSPNPRFYEQFF.

This clonotype was detected many times. The chain recombines TRBV3-1 with TRBJ2-1; TRBD2 matches 7 bases. Trimming cost V 0 bases and J 1 base; bases outside gene matches: 3. CDR3 size: 16 residues. Germline CDR1 reads LGHDT; CDR2 reads YNNKEL (reference sequence). The CDR3 region has the DNA TGTGCCAGCAGCCAAGATCCGGGGGGTTCCTACAATGAGCAGTTCTTC. This encodes CASSQDPGGSYNEQFF.

The V call is TRBV12-3 or TRBV12-4, the J call TRBJ1-2; tentatively, D is TRBD1 (6 bases). The CDR3 is 14 residues long. V was trimmed by 6 bases and J by 4 bases, leaving 15 bases between them. The CDR3 region is CASSVTGMGYGYTF. The DNA for the CDR3 is TGTGCCAGCAGCGTCACAGGGATGGGCTATGGCTACACCTTC.

This chain joins TRBV6-1 and TRBJ1-1, with unresolved D. Looked up from germline, CDR1 is MNHNS and CDR2 is SASEGT. The CDR3 has 15 residues. V shed 1 base and J shed 1 base, with 10 bases lying between them. The CDR3 bases are TGTGCCAGCAGTGAAGAACCGCTATCGAACACTGAAGCTTTCTTT. This codes for CASSEEPLSNTEAFF.

The V gene is TRBV5-1, the J gene TRBJ1-2, with D possibly matching TRBD1 (5 bases). The germline V gene encodes CDR1 SGHRS and CDR2 YFSETQ. With 3 bases removed from V and 8 bases from J, the gap between germline ends came to 11 bases. The CDR3 contains 12 residues. The DNA of the CDR3 is TGCGCCAGCAGCTCGGTCGGGACCGGCTACACCTTC. This translates into CASSSVGTGYTF.

The chain couples TRBV28 to TRBJ2-7, with D perhaps matching TRBD2 (6 bases). Trimming removed 1 base at V and 5 bases at J, with 15 bases between. CDR3 length: 15 amino acids. Germline V CDR1 and CDR2: MDHEN, SYDVKM. The CDR3 DNA reads as TGTGCCAGCAGTTTATCCCCCAATTTAGCGGACGAGCAGTACTTC. Translating it yields CASSLSPNLADEQYF.

The chain is built from TRBV18 and TRBJ2-7; 13 bases match TRBD2. The DNA matches TRBJ2-5 better at its end, which makes the J call doubtful. CDR3 length: 17 residues. Germline values: CDR1 KGHSH, CDR2 LQKENI. CDR3 residues: CASSPRGTSGIGETQYF. In nucleotides, the CDR3 is TGTGCCAGCTCACCAAGAGGGACTAGCGGGATCGGGGAGACCCAGTACTTC.

This clonotype was seen a few times. V usage is TRBV3-1 and J usage is TRBJ1-5; D unresolved. V was cut by 5 bases and J by 2 bases, with 13 bases left in between. This CDR3 contains 15 residues. Germline V gives CDR1 LGHDT, CDR2 YNNKEL (reference sequence). Here the CDR3 reads CASSKGVMGNQPQHF. CDR3 coding DNA: TGTGCCAGCAGCAAGGGTGTCATGGGCAATCAGCCCCAGCATTTT.

This clonotype has a handful of counts. This chain uses TRBV6-5 with TRBJ1-1; weak D call: TRBD1 (5 bases). This CDR3 has 16 residues. The germline V gene has CDR1 MNHEY and CDR2 SVGAGI. Trimming removed 0 bases at V and 5 bases at J, with 16 bases between. CDR3 DNA sequence: TGTGCCAGCAGTTACTCGAGACCCCAGGGTGTGACTGAAGCTTTCTTT. Protein product: CASSYSRPQGVTEAFF.

The gene calls are TRBV12-3 or TRBV12-4 and TRBJ2-1; perhaps TRBD2 as D (7 bases). CDR3 size: 18 residues. Trimming left V 2 bases short and J 3 bases short, with 20 bases between. CDR3: CASSLRGGGLADYNEQFF. The DNA of the CDR3 is TGTGCCAGCAGTTTAAGGGGGGGGGGTCTAGCGGACTACAATGAGCAGTTCTTC.

The chain joins TRBV9 to TRBJ2-2; 15 positions match TRBD2. CDR1 is SGDLS and CDR2 is YYNGEE in the germline V gene. The ends lost 7 bases at V and 2 bases at J; junction bases unmatched: 3. CDR3 length equals 16 residues. The CDR3: CASAGLAGGNTGELFF. CDR3 nucleotide sequence: TGTGCCAGCGCGGGACTAGCGGGAGGAAACACCGGGGAGCTGTTTTTT.

This chain links TRBV2 with TRBJ2-1, with D perhaps matching TRBD1 (8 bases). The V gene's germline CDR1 is SNHLY and CDR2 FYNNEI. V was cut by 3 bases and J by 4 bases, with 22 bases left in between. The CDR3 extends over 18 amino acids. CDR3 in DNA: TGTGCCAGCAGTGATCGCCAGGGGGCGCGGGGGTTGTACAATGAGCAGTTCTTC. Its protein product is CASSDRQGARGLYNEQFF.

V is TRBV7-4 and J is TRBJ2-5, with a tentative D call TRBD1 (6 bases). With the DNA end fitting TRBJ2-7 better, the J assignment may be wrong. This CDR3 is built from 17 residues. Per the germline V gene, CDR1 is SGHVT and CDR2 is SQSDAQ. CDR3 nucleotide sequence: TGTGCCAGCAGCCCACACCCTAAGGGACACGAACCTACCGAGCAGTACTTC. Protein product: CASSPHPKGHEPTEQYF.

This clonotype has more than one count but fewer than ten. The chain joins TRBV12-3 or TRBV12-4 to TRBJ1-2, with D perhaps TRBD1 (5 bases). V was cut by 5 bases and J by 8 bases, with 18 bases left in between. The CDR3 covers 14 residues. DNA of the CDR3: TGTGCCAGCAGTACCACCGGGACCGCTCGGGGCTACACCTTC. This translates into CASSTTGTARGYTF.

This clonotype has just a few counts. The chain carries TRBV7-9 and TRBJ1-2; D might be TRBD1 (5 bases). V lost 2 bases and J lost 11, with 15 bases in between. Germline-derived CDR1 and CDR2 are SEHNR and FQNEAQ (reference sequence). The CDR3 consists of 13 residues. The CDR3 DNA sequence: TGTGCCAGCAGCTTAAGGCGGCAGGGTGATTACACCTTC. Amino acid sequence: CASSLRRQGDYTF.

The chain uses TRBV4-3 and TRBJ2-1, with TRBD2 matching over 14 bases. The J call may not be correct, given that the DNA end is closer to TRBJ2-7. This CDR3 comprises 20 residues. The germline CDR1 and CDR2 sequences are LGHNA and YSLEER. The CDR3 region is CASSQDLGLAGENSYNEQYF. As DNA, the CDR3 is TGCGCCAGCAGCCAAGACTTGGGACTAGCGGGAGAGAACTCCTACAATGAGCAGTACTTC.

The chain recombines TRBV14 with TRBJ1-1, with D unclear. The CDR3 length is 15 residues. The germline V and J ends were trimmed by 6 bases and 1 base, with 15 bases remaining between them. In germline, CDR1 is SGHDN, CDR2 FVKESK. CDR3 sequence (DNA): TGTGCCAGCAGTCCACGGGTAGGGAGGAACACTGAAGCTTTCTTT. Translated: CASSPRVGRNTEAFF.

The chain couples TRBV12-3 or TRBV12-4 to TRBJ2-1, with D perhaps TRBD1 (6 bases). V lost 3 bases to trimming and J lost 4 bases, with 13 bases between them. The CDR3 is 15 residues long. The CDR3 DNA follows: TGTGCCAGCAGTTTCGGGACACCCGTATACAATGAGCAGTTCTTC. It codes for CASSFGTPVYNEQFF.

The chain carries TRBV24-1 and TRBJ2-1; D call uncertain. Germline CDR1 is KGHDR and CDR2 is SFDVKD. V was clipped by 0 bases and J by 8 bases, with 7 bases between them. This CDR3 contains 13 residues. This CDR3 is CATSDLLADEQFF. The CDR3 DNA is TGTGCCACCAGTGATTTGCTCGCGGATGAGCAGTTCTTC.

This clonotype turned up a few times. V is TRBV12-3 or TRBV12-4 and J is TRBJ1-6; D is perhaps TRBD1 (5 bases). V was trimmed by 6 bases and J by 10 bases, leaving 16 bases between them. The CDR3 contains 14 residues. The CDR3 is CASRAGTRESPLHF. The CDR3 nucleotides are TGTGCCAGCAGAGCCGGGACCCGGGAGTCACCCCTCCACTTT.

In this sample, this clonotype turned up many times. The rearrangement uses TRBV3-1 and TRBJ2-1; D is uncertain. Trimming took 4 bases from V and 7 from J, leaving 11 bases between them. Germline V CDR1 and CDR2: LGHDT, YNNKEL (reference sequence). This CDR3 is 13 amino acids long. The CDR3 nucleotides read TGTGCCAGCAGCCCCCGGAGAGAGAATGAGCAGTTCTTC. Protein product: CASSPRRENEQFF.

This clonotype was counted only a few times. This chain connects TRBV30 to TRBJ2-7; 7 nucleotides align to TRBD2. The V segment lost 4 bases and the J segment 4 bases; nucleotides outside the gene matches: 4. This CDR3 spans 12 amino acids. Germline CDR1 is GTSNPN and CDR2 is SVGIG (reference sequence). The CDR3 DNA is TGTGCCTGGAATGAGGGAGGGTACGAGCAGTACTTC. Protein sequence: CAWNEGGYEQYF. The whole variable domain, filled in from reference TRBV30 and TRBJ2-7, reads SQTIHQWPATLVQPVGSPLSLECTVEGTSNPNLYWYRQAAGRGLQLLFYSVGIGQISSEVPQNLSASRPQDRQFILSSKKLLLSDSGFYLCAWNEGGYEQYFGPGTRLTVT.

The chain employs TRBV5-1 and TRBJ1-2, with D perhaps TRBD1 (6 bases). Trimming stripped 4 bases from V and 0 bases from J, with 13 bases between. Germline V lookup: CDR1 SGHRS, CDR2 YFSETQ. The CDR3 sequence is 15 residues long. In DNA, the CDR3 is TGCGCCAGCAGCCCAGGGGAAGCATCTAACTATGGCTACACCTTC. Residues: CASSPGEASNYGYTF.

This clonotype was recorded once. The CDR3 region has the DNA TGTGCCAGCAGTTACGTGTCAGGGAATCAGCCCCAGCATTTT. It yields the protein CASSYVSGNQPQHF. The chain is built from TRBV6-2 or TRBV6-3 and TRBJ1-5, with D perhaps matching TRBD1 (5 bases). With 2 bases removed from V and 4 bases from J, the gap between germline ends came to 9 bases. The CDR3 sequence is 14 residues long. Germline CDR1 and CDR2: MNHEY and SVGEGT.

The chain has TRBV4-3 and TRBJ1-4, with 11 bases aligning to TRBD1. J gave up 6 bases and V 1 base, and 4 bases lay outside the gene matches. Germline CDR1 reads LGHNA; CDR2 reads YSLEER. The length of the CDR3 is 16 residues. The CDR3 here is CASSQVLDRGHEKLFF. CDR3 nucleotides: TGCGCCAGCAGCCAAGTTTTGGACAGGGGGCATGAAAAACTGTTTTTT.